This T cell receptor beta chain was sequenced during a study of shared clonotypes between healthy human individuals. Clones were sequenced by immunoSEQ multiplex PCR, and TCRdb holds only the in-frame ones, with some missing. The sample consists of about 2.1 million clones, around 93% of them appearing once. As regards this clone: Its antigen is unidentified.

The J segment lost 8 bases and the V segment lost 4 bases, leaving 10 bases of the junction unmatched. In germline, CDR1 is SGDLS, CDR2 YYNGEE. The CDR3 runs 16 residues. Study findings and constraints: What limited the represented genetic and exposure-history diversity was the small number of donors.

Naive CD8 cells lacked CD45RO, underwent positive selection for CCR7 and left out terminally differentiated effector memory CD45RA+ cells. The sequencing input was naive CD8+ T cells from PBMCs. This TCR derives from a man aged 18 to 35 in good health. Some clones in this sample may be carry-over from other donors' samples. This chain links TRBV9 with TRBJ2-1; 12 bases map to TRBD1. Here the CDR3 reads CASSPLAGTGGYEQFF. Written as DNA, the CDR3 is TGTGCCAGCAGCCCCCTTGCGGGGACAGGGGGCTATGAGCAGTTCTTC.